The rows below give T cell receptor beta chains drawn from one sample of a study of T cells after yellow fever vaccination. TCRdb re-derived calls from the 5' RACE reads in MiXCR, one entry per CDR3 protein. The sample holds 300,000 or so distinct CDR3 sequences, 8.1% seen once. Sequencing used PBMCs, obtained approximately 47 days after the first yellow fever vaccination. The receptors come from a man younger than 35 who received the YFV17D yellow fever vaccine. Both conserved end residues are part of each CDR3. The D gene is left open where the match is weak. Size is stated for part of the rows, as once, few or many counts, or as a class when the clone is expanded.

CDR3 DNA: TGTGCCAGCAGTATTCCCGGGACGGGTAATGAAAAACTGTTTTTT; CDR3 protein: CASSIPGTGNEKLFF; V gene: TRBV12-3/TRBV12-4; CDR3 length: 15; J gene: TRBJ1-4; D gene: -; clone size: many
CDR3 DNA: TGTGCCAGCAGCCCTGGCCCTCCGGGTGGCACTGAAGCTTTCTTT; CDR3 protein: CASSPGPPGGTEAFF; V gene: TRBV5-5; CDR3 length: 15; J gene: TRBJ1-1; D gene: -; clone size: many
CDR3 DNA: TGTGCCAGCAGTTTTGGGAGCGGGAATGAAAAACTGTTTTTT; CDR3 protein: CASSFGSGNEKLFF; V gene: TRBV12-3/TRBV12-4; CDR3 length: 14; J gene: TRBJ1-4; D gene: -; clone size: few
CDR3 DNA: TGTGCCAGCAGCGTGGACAGCTACAATGAGCAGTTCTTC; CDR3 protein: CASSVDSYNEQFF; V gene: TRBV5-5; CDR3 length: 13; J gene: TRBJ2-1; D gene: -; clone size: many
CDR3 DNA: TGTGCCAGCAGTTTAGATGGGCGGGGGGACACAGATACGCAGTATTTT; CDR3 protein: CASSLDGRGDTDTQYF; V gene: TRBV27; CDR3 length: 16; J gene: TRBJ2-3; D gene: TRBD2; clone size: -
CDR3 DNA: TGCAGTGCTCGGAGCTATAGCAATCAGCCCCAGCATTTT; CDR3 protein: CSARSYSNQPQHF; V gene: TRBV20-1; CDR3 length: 13; J gene: TRBJ1-5; D gene: -; clone size: -
CDR3 DNA: TGTGCCAGCAGCTTGCACAGGGAAACCGTCCTCCACTTT; CDR3 protein: CASSLHRETVLHF; V gene: TRBV7-9; CDR3 length: 13; J gene: TRBJ1-6; D gene: -; clone size: -
CDR3 DNA: TGTGCCACCAGCAGATCCCGGGCCCCCGGGGAAAAACTGTTTTTT; CDR3 protein: CATSRSRAPGEKLFF; V gene: TRBV15; CDR3 length: 15; J gene: TRBJ1-4; D gene: -; clone size: -
CDR3 DNA: TGCGCCAGCAGCAACCCACTCAGGGGAGCCGAGCAGTACTTC; CDR3 protein: CASSNPLRGAEQYF; V gene: TRBV5-1; CDR3 length: 14; J gene: TRBJ2-7; D gene: -; clone size: few
CDR3 DNA: TGTGCCAGCAGCCCCGGTTTTTCCGGGGGACCCTACAATGAGCAGTTCTTC; CDR3 protein: CASSPGFSGGPYNEQFF; V gene: TRBV11-3; CDR3 length: 17; J gene: TRBJ2-1; D gene: -; clone size: -
CDR3 DNA: TGTGCCAGCATCAAGGGGGGGAGGGCTGAAGCTTTCTTT; CDR3 protein: CASIKGGRAEAFF; V gene: TRBV12-3/TRBV12-4; CDR3 length: 13; J gene: TRBJ1-1; D gene: -; clone size: -
CDR3 DNA: TGTGCCAGTAGTATTCGTGGAGCTCGAAATGAAAAACTGTTTTTT; CDR3 protein: CASSIRGARNEKLFF; V gene: TRBV19; CDR3 length: 15; J gene: TRBJ1-4; D gene: -; clone size: few
CDR3 DNA: TGTGCCAGCAGTCCGGGACTAGCGGGGGGCTCTTGGATCCGACTAAACACAGATACGCAGTATTTT; CDR3 protein: CASSPGLAGGSWIRLNTDTQYF; V gene: TRBV6-4; CDR3 length: 22; J gene: TRBJ2-3; D gene: TRBD2; clone size: few
CDR3 DNA: TGTGCTAGTGGTTCGGGCAGCTACGAGCAGTACTTC; CDR3 protein: CASGSGSYEQYF; V gene: TRBV12-5; CDR3 length: 12; J gene: TRBJ2-7; D gene: -; clone size: few
CDR3 DNA: TGCGCCAGCAGCCGGGCCCTTGATTCCAATGAGCAGTTCTTC; CDR3 protein: CASSRALDSNEQFF; V gene: TRBV4-3; CDR3 length: 14; J gene: TRBJ2-1; D gene: -; clone size: -
CDR3 DNA: TGCGCCAGCAGCCAAGATCGACCCGCCGGGGAGCTGTTTTTT; CDR3 protein: CASSQDRPAGELFF; V gene: TRBV4-1; CDR3 length: 14; J gene: TRBJ2-2; D gene: -; clone size: -
CDR3 DNA: TGTGCCAGCAGCTTGGGTCGCAGTATCGAAGCTTTCTTT; CDR3 protein: CASSLGRSIEAFF; V gene: TRBV7-2; CDR3 length: 13; J gene: TRBJ1-1; D gene: -; clone size: few
CDR3 DNA: TGCGCCAGCAGCTTGGAGAGAGCAGTAACTGGGGCCAACGTCCTGACTTTC; CDR3 protein: CASSLERAVTGANVLTF; V gene: TRBV5-1; CDR3 length: 17; J gene: TRBJ2-6; D gene: -; clone size: few
CDR3 DNA: TGTGCCATCTGTTTAAGGGGGGCCCACACCGGGGAGCTGTTTTTT; CDR3 protein: CAICLRGAHTGELFF; V gene: TRBV2; CDR3 length: 15; J gene: TRBJ2-2; D gene: -; clone size: once
CDR3 DNA: TGCAGCGTCCGAAGCTTCTCTGGAAACACCATATATTTT; CDR3 protein: CSVRSFSGNTIYF; V gene: TRBV29-1; CDR3 length: 13; J gene: TRBJ1-3; D gene: -; clone size: few
CDR3 DNA: TGCAGTGCTAGCGGACTTCTGTCACCCCTCCACTTT; CDR3 protein: CSASGLLSPLHF; V gene: TRBV20-1; CDR3 length: 12; J gene: TRBJ1-6; D gene: -; clone size: few
CDR3 DNA: TGTGCCAGCAGCCAAGTGTCTTCTTCCTACGAGCAGTACTTC; CDR3 protein: CASSQVSSSYEQYF; V gene: TRBV3-1; CDR3 length: 14; J gene: TRBJ2-7; D gene: -; clone size: many
CDR3 DNA: TGTGCCAGCAGTCCCGACTTGTATGGCTACACCTTC; CDR3 protein: CASSPDLYGYTF; V gene: TRBV28; CDR3 length: 12; J gene: TRBJ1-2; D gene: -; clone size: many
CDR3 DNA: TGCGCCAGCAGCTTGGGGACAGGTCTCTCTGGGGCCAACGTCCTGACTTTC; CDR3 protein: CASSLGTGLSGANVLTF; V gene: TRBV5-1; CDR3 length: 17; J gene: TRBJ2-6; D gene: TRBD1; clone size: -
CDR3 DNA: TGTGCCAGCAGCTTAGACACGGGAAGGGATACGCAGTATTTT; CDR3 protein: CASSLDTGRDTQYF; V gene: TRBV11-2; CDR3 length: 14; J gene: TRBJ2-3; D gene: -; clone size: -
CDR3 DNA: TGTGCCAGTAGTATCTGGGGTAATTCACCCCTCCACTTT; CDR3 protein: CASSIWGNSPLHF; V gene: TRBV19; CDR3 length: 13; J gene: TRBJ1-6; D gene: -; clone size: -
CDR3 DNA: TGTGCCAGCAGCATCGGGGACAGGGGATCAGATACGCAGTATTTT; CDR3 protein: CASSIGDRGSDTQYF; V gene: TRBV5-6; CDR3 length: 15; J gene: TRBJ2-3; D gene: TRBD1; clone size: -
CDR3 DNA: TGCGCCAGCAGCTTTGGAGGGTTAGGTGGAAACACCATATATTTT; CDR3 protein: CASSFGGLGGNTIYF; V gene: TRBV5-1; CDR3 length: 15; J gene: TRBJ1-3; D gene: -; clone size: few
CDR3 DNA: TGTGCCAGCAGAGGTACAGAGAACACTGAAGCTTTCTTT; CDR3 protein: CASRGTENTEAFF; V gene: TRBV6-6; CDR3 length: 13; J gene: TRBJ1-1; D gene: -; clone size: many
CDR3 DNA: TGTGCCAGCTCACCAGAGCTATATGGCTACACCTTC; CDR3 protein: CASSPELYGYTF; V gene: TRBV18; CDR3 length: 12; J gene: TRBJ1-2; D gene: -; clone size: few